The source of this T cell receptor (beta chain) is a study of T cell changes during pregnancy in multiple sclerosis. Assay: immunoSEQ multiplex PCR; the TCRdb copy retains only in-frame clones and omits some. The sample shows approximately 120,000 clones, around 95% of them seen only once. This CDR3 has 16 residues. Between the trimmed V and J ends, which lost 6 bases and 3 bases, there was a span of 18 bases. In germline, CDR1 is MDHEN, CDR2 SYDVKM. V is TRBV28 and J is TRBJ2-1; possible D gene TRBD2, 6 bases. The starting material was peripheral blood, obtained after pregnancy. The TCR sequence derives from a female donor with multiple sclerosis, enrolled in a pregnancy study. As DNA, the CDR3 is TGTGCCAGCAGGAGGGCAGGGACTCCCTTCTACAATGAGCAGTTCTTC. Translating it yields CASRRAGTPFYNEQFF.